The TCR beta chain described here comes from a study of Graves' ophthalmopathy and Graves' hyperthyroidism. V lost 5 bases, J lost 5 bases, and 16 bases lay in between. The CDR3 is 14 residues long. TCR beta CDR3 amplification used RNA transcripts. RT-PCR with HTBI primers came first, then second-round multiplex PCR. TCRdb redid the calling of the multiplex PCR reads with MiXCR, one entry per CDR3 protein. Of 680,000 or so distinct CDR3 sequences in the sample, 22% were seen once. This chain joins TRBV12-3 or TRBV12-4 and TRBJ2-7; maybe TRBD1 (5 bases). The source of this sequence is a woman aged 18-35 years with stable Graves' hyperthyroidism. Some clones in this sample may be carry-over from other donors' samples. The material sequenced was peripheral blood. CDR3 loop: CASSPLARAHEQYF. CDR3 sequence (DNA): TGTGCCAGCAGTCCCCTGGCCAGGGCCCACGAGCAGTACTTC.